The present T cell receptor beta chain was sequenced within a study of T cells in Graves' hyperthyroidism and ophthalmopathy. An approximately 10 ml volume of fresh peripheral blood provided the PBMCs. TCR beta CDR3 sequences were amplified from RNA transcripts. HTBI primers drove first-round RT-PCR of the TCR CDR3. One entry per CDR3 protein results from TCRdb running MiXCR on the multiplex PCR reads. The data contain about 600,000 distinct CDR3 sequences, over 12% of them seen just once; the ten biggest clones take up roughly 7%. The CDR3 loop spans 15 amino acids. Per the germline V gene, CDR1 is SGHNT and CDR2 is YYREEE (reference sequence). The V end was cut by 0 bases, the J end by 2 bases, with 11 bases between.

Sequenced sample: blood. The chain employs TRBV5-4 and TRBJ2-5; possible D gene TRBD1, 7 bases. The receptor's source is a young woman with Graves' ophthalmopathy. In nucleotides, the CDR3 is TGTGCCAGCAGCTTGGTCGCGGGACAGCAAGAGACCCAGTACTTC. This sequence encodes CASSLVAGQQETQYF.